Presented here are 18 T cell receptor beta chains from one specimen sequenced in a study of blood T cell repertoires in COVID-19 (dated by TCRdb to 2018 to 2020). Library creation used the immunoSEQ multiplex PCR assay. TCRdb holds this immuneACCESS table with in-frame rearrangements only. Some clones are missing; in checked studies, unresolved V genes explain under half, and the rest has no known cause. In this sample the table shows about 90,000 clones, around 89% of which occur a single time. The ten largest account for 2.7% of the sample. The sample was peripheral blood. The receptor set was obtained from a man aged 45-60 years with COVID-19, enrolled during active disease.

This chain joins TRBV5-1 and TRBJ2-5; 10 nucleotides line up with TRBD1. The CDR3 sequence is 17 residues long. Germline V CDR1 and CDR2: SGHRS, YFSETQ. Losses at the gene ends were 2 bases for V and 1 base for J; bases not matched to a gene: 8. CDR3 sequence (DNA): TGCGCCAGCAGCTTTTCCTCGGACAGGGGGTTCCAAGAGACCCAGTACTTC. Encoded protein: CASSFSSDRGFQETQYF. Filled out from reference TRBV5-1 and TRBJ2-5, the complete variable domain reads KAGVTQTPRYLIKTRGQQVTLSCSPISGHRSVSWYQQTPGQGLQFLFEYFSETQRNKGNFPGRFSGRQFSNSRSEMNVSTLELGDSALYLCASSFSSDRGFQETQYFGPGTRLLVL.

This chain joins TRBV6-7 and TRBJ1-1; 8 positions match TRBD1. TRBV6-7 is an open reading frame whose function is uncertain. J lost 2 bases, V lost 2 bases, and 4 bases had no gene match. The CDR3 consists of 15 residues. DNA of the CDR3: TGTGCCAGCAGTTACCAGGGACAGGCAAACACTGAAGCTTTCTTT. It translates to CASSYQGQANTEAFF.

This clone has only a few counts. The V and J genes are TRBV4-2 and TRBJ2-3; 8 bases agree with TRBD2. The CDR3 contains 18 residues. J gave up 3 bases and V 1 base, and 12 bases lay outside the gene matches. Germline values: CDR1 LGHNA, CDR2 YNFKEQ. CDR3 in DNA: TGTGCCAGCAGCCAAGGCCTTCCCCGGGGGGGCCAAACAGATACGCAGTATTTT. Amino acids: CASSQGLPRGGQTDTQYF.

This clone showed up just once. The gene calls are TRBV5-1 and TRBJ2-7; maybe TRBD1 (6 bases). This CDR3 is built from 14 residues. V gave up 0 bases and J gave up 6 bases, with 13 bases separating them. From germline, CDR1 is SGHRS and CDR2 YFSETQ. The CDR3 reads CASSLAQGSSEQYF. The CDR3 coding sequence is TGCGCCAGCAGCTTGGCGCAGGGGTCTAGCGAGCAGTACTTC.

This sequence joins TRBV18 and TRBJ1-2; D remains unclear. This CDR3 is 13 amino acids long. The V end lost 4 bases, the J end lost 2 bases, and 8 bases lay between the germline ends. Germline V lookup: CDR1 KGHSH, CDR2 LQKENI. The CDR3 sequence: CASSQIGNYGYTF. The CDR3 DNA is TGTGCCAGCTCACAAATTGGCAACTATGGCTACACCTTC.

The V call is TRBV29-1, the J call TRBJ1-1, with 8 nucleotides matching TRBD1. CDR3 length equals 14 residues. From germline, CDR1 is SQVTM and CDR2 ANQGSEA. Germline trimming cut 1 base from V and 2 bases from J; bases unmatched to any gene: 3. The CDR3: CSVEVPGGNTEAFF. For the CDR3, the DNA is TGCAGCGTTGAAGTGCCAGGGGGCAACACTGAAGCTTTCTTT.

The V call is TRBV18, the J call TRBJ1-1, with D tentatively TRBD1 (6 bases). Trimming took 3 bases from V and 6 from J, leaving 14 bases between them. The length of the CDR3 is 14 residues. Germline loops: CDR1 KGHSH, CDR2 LQKENI. This CDR3 reads CASSPRGGHAEAFF. The CDR3 region has the DNA TGTGCCAGCTCACCCCGGGGGGGGCACGCTGAAGCTTTCTTT.

This sequence joins TRBV9 and TRBJ2-5; maybe TRBD1 (7 bases). Per the germline V gene, CDR1 is SGDLS and CDR2 is YYNGEE. Trimming removed 2 bases from V and 1 base from J, with 15 bases in between. The CDR3 extends over 16 amino acids. The CDR3 loop is CASSVQAGGTQETQYF. Written as DNA, the CDR3 is TGTGCCAGCAGCGTTCAAGCAGGGGGGACCCAAGAGACCCAGTACTTC.

This clone came up once. The chain employs TRBV3-1 (or the pseudogene TRBV3-2) and TRBJ2-2, with 9 bases aligning to TRBD1. Germline V gene sequence: CDR1 LGHDT, CDR2 YNNKEL (reference sequence). This CDR3 spans 13 amino acids. V shed 4 bases and J 7 bases; nucleotides not matched to a gene: 1. CDR3 protein: CASSPGQGGELFF. In DNA form, the CDR3 reads TGTGCCAGCAGCCCGGGACAGGGCGGGGAGCTGTTTTTT.

The chain employs TRBV6-5 and TRBJ1-1; no firm D call. The CDR3 is 11 residues long. V lost 6 bases and J lost 11, with 13 bases in between. The germline V gene encodes CDR1 MNHEY and CDR2 SVGAGI. The DNA for the CDR3 is TGTGCCAGCAGGAGGGCCGGGAATGCTTTCTTT. Amino acid sequence: CASRRAGNAFF.

This clone was detected only once. The chain recombines TRBV27 with TRBJ2-7; 8 bases agree with TRBD1. Per the germline V gene, CDR1 is MNHEY and CDR2 is SMNVEV (reference sequence). V was pared by 5 bases and J by 6 bases, with 6 bases of the junction left unmatched. The CDR3 sequence is 13 residues long. CDR3 DNA: TGTGCCAGCAGTACAGAGACAGGGGCCGAGCAGTACTTC. It specifies CASSTETGAEQYF.

This chain uses TRBV11-3 with TRBJ2-3, with 9 bases fitting TRBD2. Germline CDR1 SGHNT, CDR2 YENEEA. This CDR3 contains 15 residues. With 3 bases clipped from V and 5 bases from J, the junction kept 6 bases outside the gene matches. CDR3 protein: CASSFSGGVGDTQYF. CDR3 sequence (DNA): TGTGCCAGCAGCTTTAGCGGGGGAGTCGGAGATACGCAGTATTTT.

The rearrangement joins TRBV5-1 to TRBJ1-1; a possible D gene is TRBD1 (5 bases). The germline V gene has CDR1 SGHRS and CDR2 YFSETQ. Deletions cut 1 base from V and 4 bases from J, with 29 bases between. This CDR3 contains 20 residues. The DNA of the CDR3 is TGCGCCAGCAGCTTGCGGGCGCCAGGGACGACGGGGGGAGGAGGCACTGAAGCTTTCTTT. Translated: CASSLRAPGTTGGGGTEAFF.

The rearrangement uses TRBV7-8 and TRBJ1-2, with TRBD1 identical over 7 bases. Germline V gene lookup returns CDR1 SGHVS and CDR2 FQNEAQ. The CDR3 extends over 13 amino acids. Trimming took 0 bases from V and 7 from J; bases not matched to a gene: 2. This CDR3 is CASSLAGGSGYTF. CDR3 coding DNA: TGTGCCAGCAGCTTAGCAGGGGGCTCTGGCTACACCTTC.

The chain combines TRBV25-1 with TRBJ2-2, with 9 bases matching TRBD1. Losses at the gene ends were 4 bases for V and 3 bases for J; bases not matched to a gene: 0. Germline V gene lookup returns CDR1 MGHDK and CDR2 SYGVNS. The CDR3 spans 14 residues. The CDR3 sequence: CASSGDRDTGELFF. Written as DNA, the CDR3 is TGTGCCAGCAGTGGGGACAGGGACACCGGGGAGCTGTTTTTT. Filled out from reference TRBV25-1 and TRBJ2-2, the complete variable domain reads EADIYQTPRYLVIGTGKKITLECSQTMGHDKMYWYQQDPGMELHLIHYSYGVNSTEKGDLSSESTVSRIRTEHFPLTLESARPSHTSQYLCASSGDRDTGELFFGEGSRLTVL.

The J gene is TRBJ2-3, the V gene TRBV27, with 7 bases identical to TRBD1. Germline V gives CDR1 MNHEY, CDR2 SMNVEV (reference sequence). CDR3 length equals 13 residues. Unmatched junction bases numbered 5, after V lost 0 bases and J lost 11 bases. The CDR3 DNA follows: TGTGCCAGCAGTTTATCGGCAGGGGGTATGCAGTATTTT. Its translation: CASSLSAGGMQYF.

The V gene is TRBV7-9, the J gene TRBJ2-1; 11 bases are shared with TRBD2. CDR1 is SEHNR, CDR2 FQNEAQ, per germline (reference sequence). The CDR3 loop spans 15 amino acids. The junction had 2 bases not matched to a gene; V was cut back by 5 bases and J by 2 bases. CDR3 bases: TGTGCCAGCAGCCTTAGCGGGGGGGCCTACAATGAGCAGTTCTTC. The encoded protein is CASSLSGGAYNEQFF.

V is TRBV6-5 and J is TRBJ2-1, with TRBD2 as a possible D gene (5 bases). Germline V gene sequence: CDR1 MNHEY, CDR2 SVGAGI. The CDR3 covers 13 residues. CDR3 amino acids: CVAFGESYNEQFF. The CDR3 DNA reads TGTGTAGCTTTTGGGGAGTCCTACAATGAGCAGTTCTTC.